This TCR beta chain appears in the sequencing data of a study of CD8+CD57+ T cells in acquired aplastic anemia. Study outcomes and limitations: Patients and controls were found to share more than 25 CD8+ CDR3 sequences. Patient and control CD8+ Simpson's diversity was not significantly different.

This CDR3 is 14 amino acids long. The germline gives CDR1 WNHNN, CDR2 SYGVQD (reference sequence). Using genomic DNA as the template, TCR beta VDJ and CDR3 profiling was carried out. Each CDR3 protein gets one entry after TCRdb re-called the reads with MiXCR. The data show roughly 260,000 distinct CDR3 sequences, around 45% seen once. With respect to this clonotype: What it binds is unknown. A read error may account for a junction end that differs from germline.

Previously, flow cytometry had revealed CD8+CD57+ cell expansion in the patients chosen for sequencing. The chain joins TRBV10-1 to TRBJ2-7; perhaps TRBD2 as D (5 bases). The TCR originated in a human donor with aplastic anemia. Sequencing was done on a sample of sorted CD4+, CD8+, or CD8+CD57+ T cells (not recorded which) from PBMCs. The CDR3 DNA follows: TGCGCCAGCAGTGATTGGCTTCACACCGGGGAGCTGTACTTC. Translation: CASSDWLHTGELYF.